The next 24 T cell receptor beta chains were all read from a single sample in a study of shared clonotypes between healthy human individuals. The assay was immunoSEQ multiplex PCR, and TCRdb's table has in-frame clones only and misses some. Of 550,000 to 700,000 clones listed, approximately 73% are singletons. The sequenced sample consisted of memory CD4+ T cells sorted from blood. The subset denotes: CD45RA-negative fraction. The receptors derive from a woman in her 30s in good health.

The V and J genes are TRBV6-5 and TRBJ1-5, with D hard to call. Trimming shortened V by 4 bases and J by 3 bases, and 7 bases separated the two germline ends. This CDR3 has 13 residues. Per the germline V gene, CDR1 is MNHEY and CDR2 is SVGAGI. The CDR3 nucleotides read TGTGCCAGCAGTTCAAAGTTCAATCAGCCCCAGCATTTT. Protein sequence: CASSSKFNQPQHF.

The chain joins TRBV5-6 to TRBJ1-2; tentatively, D is TRBD1 (5 bases). This CDR3 spans 14 amino acids. V dropped 7 bases and J dropped 7 bases, with 20 bases sitting between them. Germline CDR1 is SGHDT and CDR2 is YYEEEE. CDR3 coding DNA: TGTGCCAGCTCGTTAGGGGCCCTTGGGTTTGGCTACACCTTC. Translation gives CASSLGALGFGYTF.

V gene TRBV19 combines with J gene TRBJ2-3, with D possibly being TRBD2 (5 bases). CDR1 and CDR2 from the germline V gene are LNHDA and SQIVND (reference sequence). The CDR3 contains 14 residues. Deletions cut 3 bases from V and 2 bases from J, with 9 bases between. The CDR3 DNA is TGTGCCAGTAGTATGGAGAGGGCCACAGATACGCAGTATTTT. Its translation: CASSMERATDTQYF.

This clone has only a few counts. The chain is built from TRBV2 and TRBJ2-3; 8 positions agree with TRBD2. Per germline, CDR1 SNHLY and CDR2 FYNNEI. The CDR3 loop spans 16 amino acids. V shed 4 bases, J shed 4 bases, and the junction held 10 bases outside the gene matches. DNA for the CDR3: TGTGCCAGCAGTGTATCCGGGACTAGTGGCGCAGATACGCAGTATTTT. The encoded protein is CASSVSGTSGADTQYF.

This sequence joins TRBV30 and TRBJ1-3, with a possible D match to TRBD1 (5 bases). Germline lookup yields CDR1 GTSNPN and CDR2 SVGIG (reference sequence). Deletions cut 1 base from V and 3 bases from J, with 10 bases between. CDR3 length: 14 amino acids. The CDR3 here is CAWSAGNDGNTIYF. The CDR3 DNA reads TGTGCCTGGAGTGCAGGGAACGATGGAAACACCATATATTTT.

This clone was seen more than once but under ten times. V is TRBV29-1 and J is TRBJ2-5; the D is unclear. Germline V CDR1 and CDR2: SQVTM, ANQGSEA. V was trimmed by 4 bases and J by 5 bases, leaving 11 bases between them. The CDR3 is 12 residues long. The CDR3 sequence: CSVGSDGETQYF. The CDR3 nucleotides read TGCAGCGTTGGCAGCGACGGGGAGACCCAGTACTTC.

The chain recombines TRBV19 with TRBJ1-1, with D possibly matching TRBD1 (6 bases). There are 13 residues in the CDR3. CDR1 is LNHDA, CDR2 SQIVND, per germline (reference sequence). The V end was cut by 8 bases, the J end by 5 bases, with 15 bases between. CDR3 protein: CASGINQGTEAFF. CDR3 nucleotide sequence: TGTGCCAGTGGGATTAATCAGGGGACTGAAGCTTTCTTT.

This clone was counted only a few times. V gene TRBV5-1 combines with J gene TRBJ2-7; D is perhaps TRBD2 (5 bases). Germline-derived CDR1 and CDR2 are SGHRS and YFSETQ. The ends were cut back, 2 bases at V and 0 bases at J, with 12 bases in the middle. CDR3 length: 15 residues. The DNA of the CDR3 is TGCGCCAGCAGCTTTCTGGCGGGCACCTCCTACGAGCAGTACTTC. Amino acids: CASSFLAGTSYEQYF.

The chain joins TRBV14 to TRBJ2-5; 7 positions match TRBD2. Germline CDR1 reads SGHDN; CDR2 reads FVKESK. Trimming cost V 1 base and J 7 bases; bases outside gene matches: 9. The CDR3 loop spans 15 amino acids. The CDR3 DNA follows: TGTGCCAGCAGCCAAGTCACTAGCGCGACGGGGACCCAGTACTTC. Its protein product is CASSQVTSATGTQYF.

The chain has TRBV6-5 and TRBJ2-4; D tentatively reads TRBD1 or TRBD2 (5 bases each). Deletions cut 4 bases from V and 1 base from J, with 14 bases between. The CDR3 spans 16 residues. CDR1 and CDR2 from the germline V gene are MNHEY and SVGAGI. In DNA, the CDR3 is TGTGCCAGCAGTTCCGTGGGGGTGGTGGCCAAAAACATTCAGTACTTC. Translation gives CASSSVGVVAKNIQYF.

The genes are TRBV19 and TRBJ1-5; D may be TRBD1 (5 bases). In germline, CDR1 is LNHDA, CDR2 SQIVND (reference sequence). Trimming removed 6 bases from V and 4 bases from J, with 10 bases in between. CDR3 length: 13 residues. CDR3 protein: CASSGTANQPQHF. DNA for the CDR3: TGTGCCAGTAGCGGGACGGCAAATCAGCCCCAGCATTTT.

The chain uses TRBV11-2 and TRBJ2-5; D remains ambiguous. Germline CDR1 and CDR2: SGHAT and FQNNGV. The CDR3 covers 11 residues. V shed 3 bases and J shed 7 bases, with 6 bases lying between them. CDR3 coding DNA: TGTGCCAGCAGCTTCGAAAGGACCCAGTACTTC. Translating it yields CASSFERTQYF.

The chain links TRBV6-5 to TRBJ2-2; D is unresolved. There are 14 residues in the CDR3. Germline loops: CDR1 MNHEY, CDR2 SVGAGI. V lost 4 bases to trimming and J lost 1 base, with 7 bases between them. DNA for the CDR3: TGTGCCAGCAGTTCGACTGGGAACACCGGGGAGCTGTTTTTT. It translates to CASSSTGNTGELFF.

This chain joins TRBV10-1 and TRBJ1-1; 12 bases match TRBD1. Germline V gene lookup returns CDR1 WNHNN and CDR2 SYGVQD (reference sequence). V lost 2 bases to trimming and J lost 6 bases; unmatched junction nucleotides: 7. The CDR3 length is 16 residues. CDR3 region: CASSETPGQGASEAFF. The CDR3 DNA follows: TGCGCCAGCAGTGAGACTCCGGGACAGGGGGCTTCTGAAGCTTTCTTT.

This clone showed up just once. This chain connects TRBV28 to TRBJ2-7; D perhaps matches TRBD2 (5 bases). From germline, CDR1 is MDHEN and CDR2 SYDVKM. The length of the CDR3 is 14 residues. Trimming left V 5 bases short and J 2 bases short, with 13 bases between. The DNA for the CDR3 is TGTGCCAGCAGTCCCTCGGACTTGACCTACGAGCAGTACTTC. It translates to CASSPSDLTYEQYF.

This clone occurred a few times. The V gene is TRBV11-2, the J gene TRBJ1-2; no firm D call. The CDR3 length is 14 residues. Germline V gives CDR1 SGHAT, CDR2 FQNNGV. V lost 0 bases, J lost 8 bases, and 13 bases lay in between. CDR3 in DNA: TGTGCCAGCAGCTTAGATCGGAATGGCGGGGGCTACACCTTC. Protein product: CASSLDRNGGGYTF.

A single count supports this clone. The same CDR3 can be traced to other DNA sequences in this sample. Here the CDR3 DNA reads TGTGCCAGCAGCGCAAGACAGGGGGCTAGGTACGAGCAGTACTTC. Protein sequence: CASSARQGARYEQYF. The chain couples TRBV5-4 to TRBJ2-7, with 10 bases aligning to TRBD1. V was pared by 4 bases and J by 4 bases, with 8 bases of the junction left unmatched. Germline CDR1 is SGHNT and CDR2 is YYREEE (reference sequence). This CDR3 region has 15 residues.

CDR3: CSARPGSGYTF. In DNA, the CDR3 is TGCAGTGCTAGACCCGGGAGCGGCTACACCTTC. This chain links TRBV20-1 with TRBJ1-2; D uncertain. The CDR3 covers 11 residues. The V gene's germline CDR1 is DFQATT and CDR2 SNEGSKA (reference sequence). The V end lost 2 bases, the J end lost 8 bases, and 9 bases lay between the germline ends.

This clone was found many times. This sequence joins TRBV18 and TRBJ1-2; unclear D gene. Trimming removed 6 bases at V and 3 bases at J, with 5 bases between. Germline assignment: CDR1 KGHSH and CDR2 LQKENI. The CDR3 loop spans 11 amino acids. Written as DNA, the CDR3 is TGTGCCAGCTCTGAGTACTATGGCTACACCTTC. Its protein product is CASSEYYGYTF.

The chain carries TRBV10-1 and TRBJ2-2; D may be TRBD2 (6 bases). This CDR3 has 12 residues. CDR1 and CDR2 from the germline V gene are WNHNN and SYGVQD (reference sequence). The V gene lost 6 bases and the J gene lost 4 bases, with 6 bases spanning the gap. The CDR3 nucleotides read TGCGCCAGCAGAGCGGGCACCGGGGAGCTGTTTTTT. The encoded protein is CASRAGTGELFF.

This clone was counted once. V gene TRBV9 combines with J gene TRBJ2-1, with 8 bases fitting TRBD2. The length of the CDR3 is 18 residues. Germline V lookup: CDR1 SGDLS, CDR2 YYNGEE. Trimming cost V 0 bases and J 0 bases; bases outside gene matches: 8. CDR3 DNA: TGTGCCAGCAGCGTAGGTAGCGGGGCGGGAATCTCCTACAATGAGCAGTTCTTC. Protein product: CASSVGSGAGISYNEQFF.

J is TRBJ2-3 and V is TRBV19; 15 bases align to TRBD2. The CDR3 consists of 16 residues. CDR1 is LNHDA, CDR2 SQIVND, per germline (reference sequence). V lost 5 bases and J lost 7; bases outside the gene matches: 7. The CDR3 coding sequence is TGTGCCAGTAGTCAGCCCGGGACTAGCGGGGGGCATACGCAGTATTTT. This gives the protein CASSQPGTSGGHTQYF.

The genes are TRBV7-2 and TRBJ2-2; no reliable D call. Trimming took 6 bases from V and 4 from J, leaving 12 bases between them. This CDR3 is 14 amino acids long. CDR1 SGHTA and CDR2 FQGNSA come from the germline V gene. The CDR3 region has the DNA TGTGCCAGCAGTCGCGGTGCGCGCACCGGGGAGCTGTTTTTT. It translates to CASSRGARTGELFF.

The V and J genes are TRBV7-2 and TRBJ1-1, with TRBD1 as a possible D gene (5 bases). V was clipped by 5 bases and J by 5 bases, with 15 bases between them. Germline V gene sequence: CDR1 SGHTA, CDR2 FQGNSA. CDR3 length: 14 amino acids. The CDR3: CASSPVWGITEAFF. The CDR3 nucleotides read TGTGCCAGCAGCCCAGTTTGGGGGATTACTGAAGCTTTCTTT.